Each of the 5 T cell receptor beta chains below was sequenced from the same sample in a study of T cells expressing NK-cell markers. Reprocessing the 5' RACE reads, TCRdb reports a single entry for every CDR3 protein and omits DNA. Found here are around 470,000 distinct CDR3 sequences; the top ten clones hold 1.4%. The sequenced material came from blood T cells: a sorted CD56 or NKG2C T cell subset, CD4+ or CD8+ T cells, or bulk PBMC T cells (not recorded which). The receptors come from a woman between 50 and 59 years old in good health.

The rearrangement joins TRBV20-1 to TRBJ2-5; TCRdb calls TRBD2, which cannot be checked without DNA. Germline CDR1 and CDR2: DFQATT and SNEGSKA (reference sequence). The CDR3 is 15 amino acids. The CDR3 reads CSARDRLTSGETQYF.

The chain links TRBV12-3 or TRBV12-4 to TRBJ1-3. CDR3 length: 14 amino acids. CDR3 loop: CASSFGRIGNTIYF.

The rearrangement links TRBV7-3 to TRBJ2-1; TCRdb gives TRBD1 as the D gene, but with no DNA this cannot be confirmed. Germline lookup yields CDR1 SGHTA and CDR2 FQGTGA. The CDR3 totals 13 residues. The CDR3 spells CASSLSGGWEQFF. Using reference TRBV7-3 and TRBJ2-1 for the parts outside the CDR3, the full variable domain is GAGVSQTPSNKVTEKGKYVELRCDPISGHTALYWYRQSLGQGPEFLIYFQGTGAADDSGLPNDRFFAVRPEGSVSTLKIQRTERGDSAVYLCASSLSGGWEQFFGPGTRLTVL.

The chain is built from TRBV5-1 and TRBJ1-4; the D call from TCRdb, TRBD1, cannot be confirmed without DNA. This CDR3 comprises 14 residues. Germline lookup yields CDR1 SGHRS and CDR2 YFSETQ. This CDR3 reads CASRSGRGDEKLFF.

The rearrangement uses TRBV11-3 and TRBJ2-3; the D call from TCRdb, TRBD2, cannot be confirmed without DNA. The CDR3 extends over 17 amino acids. Germline V gene lookup returns CDR1 SGHNT and CDR2 YENEEA. The CDR3 is CASSSHGTRSLSDTQYF.